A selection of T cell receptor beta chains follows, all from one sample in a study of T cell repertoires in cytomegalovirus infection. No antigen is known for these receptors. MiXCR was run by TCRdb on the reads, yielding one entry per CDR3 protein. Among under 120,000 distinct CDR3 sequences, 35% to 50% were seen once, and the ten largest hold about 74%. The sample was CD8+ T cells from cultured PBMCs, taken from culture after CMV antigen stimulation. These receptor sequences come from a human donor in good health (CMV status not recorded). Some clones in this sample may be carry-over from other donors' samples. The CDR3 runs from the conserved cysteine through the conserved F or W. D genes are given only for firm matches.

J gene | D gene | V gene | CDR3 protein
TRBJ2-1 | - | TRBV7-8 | CASSLAKTRAGVDEQFF
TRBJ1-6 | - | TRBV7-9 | CASSLERGYNSPLHF
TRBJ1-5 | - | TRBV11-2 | CASSLGQGAQPQHF
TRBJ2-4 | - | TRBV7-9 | CASSSGREQYF
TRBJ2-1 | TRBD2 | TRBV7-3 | CASSPMWSGGAAEQFF
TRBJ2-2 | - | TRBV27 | CASTPGGANTGELFF
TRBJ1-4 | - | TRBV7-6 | CASSQSQVSTNEKLFF
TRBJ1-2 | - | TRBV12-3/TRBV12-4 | CASPIGGLYGYTF
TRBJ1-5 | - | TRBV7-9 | CASSLDGHSNQPQHF
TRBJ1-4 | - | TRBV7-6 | CASSSPEGTNEKLFF
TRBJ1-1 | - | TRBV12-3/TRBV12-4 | CASSSWGGLDTEAFF
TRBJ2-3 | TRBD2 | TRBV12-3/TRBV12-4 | CASSLTGTGGGTDTQYF
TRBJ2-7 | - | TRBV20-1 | CSAIPTGSYEQYF
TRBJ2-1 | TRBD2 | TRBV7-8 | CASSLILAGDYNEQFF
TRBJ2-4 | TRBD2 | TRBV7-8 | CASSLKRGGATKNIQYF
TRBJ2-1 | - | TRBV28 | CASSFGGVTGIHEQFF
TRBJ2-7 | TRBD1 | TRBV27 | CASSLGTGSYEQYF
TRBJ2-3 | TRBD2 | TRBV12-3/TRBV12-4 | CASSPLTSGAADTQYF
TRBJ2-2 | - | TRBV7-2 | CASSGWVVGELFF
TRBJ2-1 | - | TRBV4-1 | CASSQVNYEQFF
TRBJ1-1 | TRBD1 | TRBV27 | CASSLLGGTGEEGTEAFF
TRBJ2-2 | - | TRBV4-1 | CASSPSGGGDTGELFF